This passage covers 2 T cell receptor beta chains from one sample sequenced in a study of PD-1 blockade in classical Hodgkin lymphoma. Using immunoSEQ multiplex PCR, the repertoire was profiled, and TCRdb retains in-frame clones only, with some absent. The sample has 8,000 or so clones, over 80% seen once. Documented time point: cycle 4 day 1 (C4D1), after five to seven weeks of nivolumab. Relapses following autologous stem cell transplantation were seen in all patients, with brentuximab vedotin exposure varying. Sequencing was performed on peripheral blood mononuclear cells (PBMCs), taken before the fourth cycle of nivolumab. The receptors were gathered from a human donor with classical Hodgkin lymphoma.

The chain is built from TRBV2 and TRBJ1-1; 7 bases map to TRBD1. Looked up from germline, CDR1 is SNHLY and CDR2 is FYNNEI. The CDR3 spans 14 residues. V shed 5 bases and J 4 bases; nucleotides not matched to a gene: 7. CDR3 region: CASSQQGYSTEAFF. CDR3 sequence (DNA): TGTGCCAGCAGTCAACAGGGGTATTCCACTGAAGCTTTCTTT.

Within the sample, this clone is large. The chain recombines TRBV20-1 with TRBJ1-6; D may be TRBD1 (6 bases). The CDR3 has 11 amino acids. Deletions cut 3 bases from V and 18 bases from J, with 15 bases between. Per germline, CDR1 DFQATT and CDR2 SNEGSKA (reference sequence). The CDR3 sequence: CSARTGWGPHF. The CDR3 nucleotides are TGCAGTGCTAGGACAGGATGGGGCCCCCACTTT.